The rows below give T cell receptor beta chains drawn from one sample of a study of blood T cell repertoires in COVID-19. Only in-frame clones appear in the TCRdb table, and some are missing; sequencing was by immunoSEQ multiplex PCR. The profile shows 130,000 or so clones, 88% of them singletons. The sequencing sample was made of peripheral blood. The receptors were sampled from a woman aged 55-70 years with acute or convalescent COVID-19. CDR3s include the opening cysteine and the closing phenylalanine or tryptophan. The D gene is left open where the match is weak. Clone size appears in some rows only: once, few, many, or a class for an expanded clone.

>-|-|TRBV5-1|TRBJ1-5
TGCGCCAGCAGCTTTAGTGGCCAGGGGCAGCCCCAGCATTTT
CASSFSGQGQPQHF
>-|-|TRBV18|TRBJ1-1
TGTGCCAGCTCACCAGGGGAGGAAACTGAAGCTTTCTTT
CASSPGEETEAFF
>-|-|TRBV28|TRBJ1-2
TGTGCCAGCAGTGGGGAGATATTCTATGGCTACACCTTC
CASSGEIFYGYTF
>-|few|TRBV6-2/TRBV6-3|TRBJ2-5
TGTGCCAGCAGTTACTTCCAGGGCCCTCAAGAGACCCAGTACTTC
CASSYFQGPQETQYF
>-|once|TRBV30|TRBJ1-3
TGTGCCTGGAGTAAGGGGCTCTCTGGAAACACCATATATTTT
CAWSKGLSGNTIYF
>TRBD1|-|TRBV19|TRBJ1-2
TGTGCCAGTAGTTTCCGGGACAGGGTAGGCTACACCTTC
CASSFRDRVGYTF
>TRBD1|-|TRBV2|TRBJ1-2
TGTGCCAGCAGGGGACAGGGAGGAGGCTACACCTTC
CASRGQGGGYTF
>TRBD1|-|TRBV27|TRBJ1-4
TGTGCCAGCAGTTTATCTAGGGGGCGTGAAAAACTGTTTTTT
CASSLSRGREKLFF
>-|-|TRBV7-2|TRBJ1-5
TGTGCCAGCAGCTCCGACTTCTATCAGCCCCAGCATTTT
CASSSDFYQPQHF
>TRBD2|-|TRBV19|TRBJ2-5
TGTGCCAGTAGTAGGGCCGGGACTAGCGGGATCGCGGCAGAGACCCAGTACTTC
CASSRAGTSGIAAETQYF
>TRBD1|-|TRBV3-1/TRBV3-2|TRBJ1-1
TGTGCCAGCAGCCGACGGACAGGGGGCCGAGTTGCTGAAGCTTTCTTT
CASSRRTGGRVAEAFF
>TRBD2|-|TRBV27|TRBJ2-1
TGTGCCAGCAGTCGAGCGGGGGTCCACAATGAGCAGTTCTTC
CASSRAGVHNEQFF
>TRBD1|-|TRBV6-2/TRBV6-3|TRBJ1-1
TGTGCCAGCAGTTGGAAGGGACAGATGAACACTGAAGCTTTCTTT
CASSWKGQMNTEAFF
>-|-|TRBV30|TRBJ1-3
TGTGCCTGGAGTGTTGGGGGACACTCTGGAAACACCATATATTTT
CAWSVGGHSGNTIYF